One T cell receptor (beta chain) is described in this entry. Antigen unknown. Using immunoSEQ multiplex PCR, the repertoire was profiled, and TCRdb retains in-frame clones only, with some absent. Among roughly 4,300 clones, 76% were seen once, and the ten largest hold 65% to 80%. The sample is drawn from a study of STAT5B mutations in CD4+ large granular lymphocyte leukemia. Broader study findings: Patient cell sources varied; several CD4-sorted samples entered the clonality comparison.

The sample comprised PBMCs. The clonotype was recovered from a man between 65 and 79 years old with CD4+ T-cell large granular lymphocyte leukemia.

CDR3 sequence reads: CASRSQGDLQPQHF. CDR3 sequence (DNA): TGTGCCAGCAGGTCACAGGGCGACCTTCAGCCCCAGCATTTT. The chain is built from TRBV7-8 and TRBJ1-5, with D perhaps TRBD1 (6 bases). Germline V gene lookup returns CDR1 SGHVS and CDR2 FQNEAQ. The CDR3 spans 14 residues. With 6 bases removed from V and 6 bases from J, the gap between germline ends came to 15 bases.